The 19 T cell receptor beta chains presented below share a single source sample, sequenced in a study of T cells in Graves' hyperthyroidism and ophthalmopathy. The source material, RNA transcripts, was used to amplify TCR beta CDR3 regions. First-round RT-PCR of the TCR CDR3 relied on the HTBI primer set. Each CDR3 protein is one row after TCRdb ran MiXCR on the multiplex PCR reads. The data show approximately 300,000 distinct CDR3 sequences, with approximately 17% seen just once and over 50% held by the top ten. Sample: blood. The source of these receptors is a woman in her sixties with Graves' ophthalmopathy.

This clonotype has a handful of counts. The CDR3 sequence: CASSLDSLGTGNTIYF. CDR3 coding DNA: TGCGCCAGCAGCTTGGACTCCCTCGGGACTGGAAACACCATATATTTT. V gene TRBV5-1 combines with J gene TRBJ1-3, with D unresolved. The CDR3 loop spans 16 amino acids. The V end lost 0 bases, the J end lost 2 bases, and 12 bases lay between the germline ends. Germline CDR1 is SGHRS and CDR2 is YFSETQ.

The chain employs TRBV6-5 and TRBJ2-1, with 9 bases lining up with TRBD2. CDR1 is MNHEY, CDR2 SVGAGI, per germline. The CDR3 extends over 16 amino acids. The V and J ends lost 0 bases and 8 bases, in that order; junction bases with no gene match: 8. Here the CDR3 DNA reads TGTGCCAGCAGTTACTCGGGAGCGGGAGGTTTCTATGAGCAGTTCTTC. Translated, it gives CASSYSGAGGFYEQFF.

The sample holds many counts of this clonotype. The chain is built from TRBV20-1 and TRBJ1-5; D is unclear. V was trimmed by 0 bases and J by 0 bases, leaving 9 bases between them. This CDR3 region has 15 residues. CDR1 and CDR2 (germline): DFQATT, SNEGSKA (reference sequence). The CDR3 coding sequence is TGCAGTGCTAGAGATTCAACAGTTAGCAATCAGCCCCAGCATTTT. Amino acids: CSARDSTVSNQPQHF.

This clonotype was seen only a few times. The CDR3 nucleotides read TGTGCCAGCAAAGGACTAGCGGGAGGTCCAGATACGCAGTATTTT. As protein: CASKGLAGGPDTQYF. J is TRBJ2-3 and V is TRBV6-1; TRBD2 matches at 14 bases. CDR3 size: 15 residues. The V gene's germline CDR1 is MNHNS and CDR2 SASEGT. V lost 7 bases to trimming and J lost 4 bases; unmatched junction nucleotides: 4.

This clonotype was picked up many times. This chain uses TRBV5-1 with TRBJ1-1, with no clear D. Per the germline V gene, CDR1 is SGHRS and CDR2 is YFSETQ. CDR3 length: 14 residues. V was cut by 3 bases and J by 4 bases, with 13 bases left in between. The CDR3 DNA is TGCGCCAGCAGCTCCCACGGGGATGTCACTGAAGCTTTCTTT. Amino acid sequence: CASSSHGDVTEAFF.

This clonotype was recorded at least ten times. The chain is built from TRBV6-1 and TRBJ1-2; unclear D gene. Germline values: CDR1 MNHNS, CDR2 SASEGT. V shed 8 bases and J shed 4 bases, with 14 bases lying between them. The CDR3 length is 13 residues. The CDR3 DNA is TGTGCCAGCCTGAACCGGGATTCCTATGGCTACACCTTC. This sequence encodes CASLNRDSYGYTF.

This clonotype was seen repeatedly, ten times or more. The chain combines TRBV30 with TRBJ1-1; D is perhaps TRBD1 (5 bases). CDR1 and CDR2 (germline): GTSNPN, SVGIG (reference sequence). V shed 2 bases and J shed 2 bases, with 9 bases lying between them. The length of the CDR3 is 13 residues. CDR3 in amino acids: CAWSRGVNTEAFF. CDR3 DNA: TGTGCCTGGAGTCGGGGGGTCAACACTGAAGCTTTCTTT.

This clonotype was observed at least ten times. The CDR3 reads CASSPGRTSTDTQYF. For the CDR3, the DNA is TGTGCCAGCAGTCCGGGACGGACAAGCACAGATACGCAGTATTTT. The gene calls are TRBV28 and TRBJ2-3; D is perhaps TRBD1 or TRBD2 (5 bases each). Trimming removed 5 bases at V and 0 bases at J, with 12 bases between. This CDR3 region has 15 residues. From germline, CDR1 is MDHEN and CDR2 SYDVKM.

This clonotype was picked up many times. CDR3 loop: CASSSSGTNEKLFF. The CDR3 DNA is TGCGCCAGCAGTTCTAGTGGAACTAATGAAAAACTGTTTTTT. The V and J genes are TRBV5-1 and TRBJ1-4; D gene ambiguous. V dropped 5 bases and J dropped 1 base, with 9 bases sitting between them. The CDR3 length is 14 residues. Per the germline V gene, CDR1 is SGHRS and CDR2 is YFSETQ.

This clonotype showed up just a few times. The chain couples TRBV20-1 to TRBJ2-3, with a possible D match to TRBD1 (7 bases). Trimming stripped 4 bases from V and 0 bases from J, with 8 bases between. The germline V gene encodes CDR1 DFQATT and CDR2 SNEGSKA (reference sequence). The CDR3 is 13 residues long. In DNA, the CDR3 is TGCAGTGCTACAGGGGGGAGCACAGATACGCAGTATTTT. Translated: CSATGGSTDTQYF.

This clonotype was counted a few times. This chain joins TRBV4-3 and TRBJ1-2; D not certain. The CDR3 is 17 residues long. The germline gives CDR1 LGHNA, CDR2 YSLEER. Trimming left V 4 bases short and J 1 base short, with 19 bases between. CDR3 loop: CASSRSMTDRVNYGYTF. As DNA, the CDR3 is TGCGCCAGCAGCCGATCAATGACGGACCGCGTTAACTATGGCTACACCTTC.

On this clonotype itself: This may be a read error: a much more frequent sequence differs by one nucleotide. The chain joins TRBV5-6 to TRBJ1-1; TRBD1 matches 9 bases. Germline lookup yields CDR1 SGHDT and CDR2 YYEEEE. CDR3 size: 14 residues. V was pared by 0 bases and J by 8 bases, with 5 bases of the junction left unmatched. The CDR3 DNA reads TGTGCCAGCAGCTTGGGAATGGACAGGGGAGAAGCTTTCTTT. Residues: CASSLGMDRGEAFF.

This clonotype was seen more than once but under ten times. The chain couples TRBV7-9 to TRBJ1-2; D is ambiguous. The V and J ends lost 1 base and 7 bases respectively, with 13 bases between them. This CDR3 region has 14 residues. CDR1 and CDR2 (germline): SEHNR, FQNEAQ (reference sequence). The CDR3 region has the DNA TGTGCCAGCAGCTTAGTTAACGGGGAGGTTGGCTACACCTTC. As protein: CASSLVNGEVGYTF.

V is TRBV13 and J is TRBJ2-3, with 9 bases lining up with TRBD1. The germline V gene encodes CDR1 PRHDT and CDR2 FYEKMQ (reference sequence). The CDR3 extends over 17 amino acids. Trimming removed 5 bases from V and 3 bases from J; junction bases left unmatched: 12. CDR3 protein: CASSARPGQGWTDTQYF. The CDR3 bases are TGTGCCAGCAGCGCCCGGCCTGGACAGGGGTGGACAGATACGCAGTATTTT.

This clonotype was found many times. The chain couples TRBV28 to TRBJ1-2; possibly TRBD1 for D (5 bases). CDR3 size: 15 residues. Germline V lookup: CDR1 MDHEN, CDR2 SYDVKM. With 3 bases removed from V and 6 bases from J, the gap between germline ends came to 17 bases. CDR3 protein: CASSFQQGGGHGYTF. The DNA of the CDR3 is TGTGCCAGCAGTTTTCAGCAGGGCGGGGGTCATGGCTACACCTTC.

This clonotype has a count of ten or more. This sequence joins TRBV7-2 and TRBJ2-5, with 11 bases aligning to TRBD2. CDR3 size: 14 residues. The V gene end was trimmed by 5 bases and the J gene end by 4 bases; junction bases not matched to a gene: 3. Looked up from germline, CDR1 is SGHTA and CDR2 is FQGNSA. The CDR3 bases are TGTGCCAGCAGCCGAACTAGCGGGAGAGAGACCCAGTACTTC. Its translation is CASSRTSGRETQYF.

This clonotype was picked up many times. The chain links TRBV9 to TRBJ1-1, with TRBD1 matching 7 bases. Germline trimming cut 3 bases from V and 4 bases from J; bases unmatched to any gene: 3. Germline lookup yields CDR1 SGDLS and CDR2 YYNGEE. The CDR3 has 13 amino acids. The CDR3, as DNA: TGTGCCAGCAGCGCAAACAGGGGCACTGAAGCTTTCTTT. Residues: CASSANRGTEAFF.

V and J are TRBV7-2 and TRBJ1-1; no clear D. The CDR3 is 14 amino acids. Germline V gives CDR1 SGHTA, CDR2 FQGNSA. V lost 3 bases and J 0 bases, leaving 8 bases between the germline ends. The CDR3 DNA is TGTGCCAGCAGCTTCAAAACGATGAACACTGAAGCTTTCTTT. Protein product: CASSFKTMNTEAFF.

The table lists this clonotype with a few counts. The CDR3, as DNA: TGTGCCAGCAGTGAGGGGGCTCAGGGTTGGAACACCGGGGAGCTGTTTTTT. Protein sequence: CASSEGAQGWNTGELFF. The rearrangement joins TRBV6-1 to TRBJ2-2, with D perhaps TRBD1 (6 bases). The CDR3 length is 17 residues. V lost 3 bases to trimming and J lost 1 base, with 15 bases between them. Germline lookup yields CDR1 MNHNS and CDR2 SASEGT.